This T cell receptor beta chain was profiled in a study of T cell responses to AZD1222 COVID-19 vaccine. Assay used: immunoSEQ multiplex PCR; TCRdb lists only in-frame clones, some missing. The sample lists 95,000 to 150,000 clones, around 92% occurring once. Turning to this clone: Antigen: not known.

The CDR3 is 13 amino acids. Deletions cut 8 bases from V and 0 bases from J, with 8 bases between. Germline V lookup: CDR1 SNHLY, CDR2 FYNNEI. Study outcomes and limitations: Repertoires were sampled only after the peak T cell response.

The receptor was derived from an adult who received the AZD1222 COVID-19 vaccine. This chain connects TRBV2 to TRBJ1-3; D remains unclear. Sequenced material: peripheral blood, taken 28 days after the second AZD1222 dose. CDR3 nucleotides: TGTGCCAGCTGCAGAGACTCTGGAAACACCATATATTTT. It codes for CASCRDSGNTIYF.